The clone carrying this TCR beta chain was detected only once. Its antigen remains unidentified. This sample was included in a study of cytomegalovirus exposure and HLA in healthy donors. Study details: It was reported in a later analysis that the 95 to 150 validation repertoires used the same platform as the roughly 700 first-cohort repertoires.

Clones were sequenced by immunoSEQ multiplex PCR, and TCRdb holds only the in-frame ones, with some missing. The sample holds 250,000 to 350,000 clones, roughly 90% seen once. The study, taken as a whole, reports: In vitro data verified three CMV-associated chains as specific for CMV antigens. High sensitivity and specificity were reportedly achieved when the classifier diagnosed cytomegalovirus status. The tendency of first-cohort TCR clusters to co-occur in the approximately 110 validation repertoires was the finding of a later analysis.

This CDR3 has 15 residues. Germline values: CDR1 KGHSH, CDR2 LQKENI. Trimming shortened V by 5 bases and J by 6 bases, and 20 bases separated the two germline ends. This receptor was obtained from a woman between 18 and 29 years old in good health and CMV-seronegative. Sequencing was carried out using PBMCs. The chain links TRBV18 to TRBJ2-7; tentative D call: TRBD1 (5 bases). The chain's CDR3 is CASSIGAGYGPEQYF. The CDR3 DNA is TGTGCCAGCTCAATTGGGGCAGGGTATGGCCCCGAGCAGTACTTC.